The next 11 T cell receptor beta chains were all read from a single sample in a study of cytomegalovirus exposure and HLA in healthy donors. 13 Jbeta primers and 60 Vbeta primers were used for the PCR. TCRdb's copy holds only in-frame clones and misses some; the assay was immunoSEQ multiplex PCR. Among 75,000 to 100,000 clones listed, approximately 74% were seen once. The sample taken for sequencing was PBMCs. These receptors originate from a woman in her seventies in good health and CMV-seropositive.

The CDR3 region has the DNA TGCGCCAGCAGTCAACCACTGATAGCAATCCCCCTAGGCTACGAGCAGTACTTC. This encodes CASSQPLIAIPLGYEQYF. V is TRBV23-1 and J is TRBJ2-7; the D is unclear. TRBV23-1 is labeled an ORF, and its function is uncertain. V was trimmed by 2 bases and J by 3 bases, leaving 23 bases between them. This CDR3 is built from 18 residues.

The V call is TRBV27, the J call TRBJ2-7, with a weak D call TRBD2 (6 bases). Germline CDR1 reads MNHEY; CDR2 reads SMNVEV (reference sequence). The CDR3 runs 15 residues. Trimming removed 2 bases from V and 0 bases from J, with 11 bases in between. The DNA for the CDR3 is TGTGCCAGCAGTTTAGGGGGGAGTGCCTCCTACGAGCAGTACTTC. The encoded protein is CASSLGGSASYEQYF.

The chain joins TRBV18 to TRBJ2-7; 10 bases align to TRBD1. The germline CDR1 and CDR2 sequences are KGHSH and LQKENI. The V and J ends lost 4 bases and 6 bases, in that order; junction bases with no gene match: 9. The CDR3 runs to 15 residues. DNA for the CDR3: TGTGCCAGCTCACTCTCTCGGACAGGGGGTCGCGAGCAGTACTTC. Its protein product is CASSLSRTGGREQYF.

V and J are TRBV7-9 and TRBJ1-1; D not certain. CDR3 length equals 17 residues. Looked up from germline, CDR1 is SEHNR and CDR2 is FQNEAQ (reference sequence). This CDR3 reads CSGRSRRSAGLSTEAFF. Written as DNA, the CDR3 is TGTTCCGGGCGATCGCGGAGGAGCGCGGGCCTTTCGACTGAAGCTTTCTTT. Full variable domain (outside the CDR3, taken from reference TRBV7-9 and TRBJ1-1): DTGVSQNPRHKITKRGQNVTFRCDPISEHNRLYWYRQTLGQGPEFLTYFQNEAQLEKSRLLSDRFSAERPKGSFSTLEIQRTEQGDSAMYLCSGRSRRSAGLSTEAFFGQGTRLTVV.

The chain uses TRBV11-3 and TRBJ2-1; TRBD2 matches 7 bases. V shed 5 bases and J 0 bases; nucleotides not matched to a gene: 13. Germline V CDR1 and CDR2: SGHNT, YENEEA. The CDR3 has 18 amino acids. The CDR3 bases are TGTGCCAGCAGCAGCTCGAAGGTGTGGACTAGCTCCTACAATGAGCAGTTCTTC. Its protein is CASSSSKVWTSSYNEQFF.

This chain's CDR3 is CASSPPGSLGETQYF. In DNA form, the CDR3 reads TGTGCCAGCAGTCCGCCCGGGTCCCTAGGAGAGACCCAGTACTTC. The rearrangement links TRBV28 to TRBJ2-5; D remains unclear. The V end was cut by 5 bases, the J end by 4 bases, with 17 bases between. CDR1 is MDHEN and CDR2 is SYDVKM in the germline V gene. This CDR3 comprises 15 residues.

This clone was picked up a small number of times. The chain is built from TRBV6-5 and TRBJ1-4, with D maybe TRBD1 (6 bases). Germline V gives CDR1 MNHEY, CDR2 SVGAGI. The CDR3 covers 14 residues. Trimming shortened V by 6 bases and J by 7 bases, and 15 bases separated the two germline ends. This chain's CDR3 is CASSDRDTAEKLFF. As DNA, the CDR3 is TGTGCCAGCAGCGACCGGGACACGGCTGAAAAACTGTTTTTT.

This chain connects TRBV11-1 to TRBJ2-2; possibly TRBD2 for D (6 bases). Germline V gene sequence: CDR1 SGHAT, CDR2 FQDESV (reference sequence). Trimming cost V 8 bases and J 5 bases, with 9 bases left between them. The CDR3 consists of 12 residues. CDR3 amino acids: CASGGFTGELFF. The DNA for the CDR3 is TGTGCCAGCGGGGGGTTTACCGGGGAGCTGTTTTTT.

The V and J genes are TRBV5-6 and TRBJ2-7; the match to TRBD2 covers 7 bases. The CDR3 has 14 amino acids. The germline V gene encodes CDR1 SGHDT and CDR2 YYEEEE. V shed 4 bases, J shed 2 bases, and the junction held 6 bases outside the gene matches. The CDR3 sequence is CASSRASGAYEQYF. The CDR3 region has the DNA TGTGCCAGCAGCCGGGCTAGCGGCGCCTACGAGCAGTACTTC.

The chain carries TRBV14 and TRBJ2-5; 8 nucleotides agree with TRBD1. Germline trimming cut 0 bases from V and 11 bases from J; bases unmatched to any gene: 11. CDR1 SGHDN and CDR2 FVKESK come from the germline V gene. This CDR3 comprises 15 residues. CDR3 residues: CASSQEGRGREEQYF. As DNA, the CDR3 is TGTGCCAGCAGCCAAGAGGGCAGGGGGCGCGAGGAGCAGTACTTC.

In the case of this clone: One end of the junction fails to match germline, which may point to a read error. Other nucleotide sequences in the sample specify the same CDR3. The chain carries TRBV2 and TRBJ2-7; TRBD2 might be the D (6 bases). The CDR3 runs to 14 residues. The V gene's germline CDR1 is SNHLY and CDR2 FYNNEI. For the CDR3, the DNA is TGTGCCAGCAGTGAAGCTAGCGGCTCCTATGAGCAGTACTTC. This gives the protein CASSEASGSYEQYF.